The clone carrying this TCR beta chain was observed many times. Its antigen is as yet unknown. This entry is derived from a study of regulatory T cells in long-lasting Graves disease. The authors built TCR beta libraries using iRepertoire HTBI primers and Arm-PCR of CDR3 regions. Methods used by the authors: Across the samples, identification revealed fewer than 75 TRBV and about 15 TRBJ segments. Via MiXCR, TCRdb re-called the multiplex PCR reads, giving one row per CDR3 protein. The V and J calls shown here were made by TCRdb, not taken from the authors' results. This table holds about 400,000 distinct CDR3 sequences, 20% to 25% found once. Described time point: persistent/refractory GD, antithyroid drugs over 5 years with positive TRAb. The authors made the TCR library using RNA they extracted from PBMCs. Germline V gene sequence: CDR1 MNHEY, CDR2 SVGEGT. Trimming removed 4 bases from V and 14 bases from J; junction bases left unmatched: 4. The CDR3 is 11 amino acids.

General study results and limits: Only peripheral blood was studied, not thyroid tissue. Persistent cases of Graves' showed reduced TCR diversity relative to newly diagnosed patients.

The sample in question was peripheral blood mononuclear cells (PBMCs), obtained when the disease was refractory, from a patient treated with antithyroid drugs. This clonotype originated in a female donor with Graves disease. The chain joins TRBV6-2 or TRBV6-3 to TRBJ1-2; 10 bases are shared with TRBD1. CDR3 residues: CASSFGTGETF. The CDR3 DNA follows: TGTGCCAGCAGTTTCGGGACAGGGGAGACCTTC.